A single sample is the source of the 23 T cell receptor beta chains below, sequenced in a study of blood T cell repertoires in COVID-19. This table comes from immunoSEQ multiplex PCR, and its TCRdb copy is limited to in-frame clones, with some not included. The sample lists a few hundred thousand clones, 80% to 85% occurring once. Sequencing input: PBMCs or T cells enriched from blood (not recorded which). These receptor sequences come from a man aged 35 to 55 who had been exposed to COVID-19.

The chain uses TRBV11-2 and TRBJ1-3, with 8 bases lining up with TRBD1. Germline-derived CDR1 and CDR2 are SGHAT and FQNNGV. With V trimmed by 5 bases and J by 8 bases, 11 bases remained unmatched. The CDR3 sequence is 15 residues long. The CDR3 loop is CASSRTGGGTDTIYF. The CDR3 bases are TGTGCCAGCAGCCGTACAGGGGGTGGCACGGACACCATATATTTT.

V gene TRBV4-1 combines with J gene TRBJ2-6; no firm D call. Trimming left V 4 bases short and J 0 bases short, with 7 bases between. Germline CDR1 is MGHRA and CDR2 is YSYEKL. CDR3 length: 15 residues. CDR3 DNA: TGCGCCAGCAGCCGAGGAGACTCTGGGGCCAACGTCCTGACTTTC. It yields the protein CASSRGDSGANVLTF.

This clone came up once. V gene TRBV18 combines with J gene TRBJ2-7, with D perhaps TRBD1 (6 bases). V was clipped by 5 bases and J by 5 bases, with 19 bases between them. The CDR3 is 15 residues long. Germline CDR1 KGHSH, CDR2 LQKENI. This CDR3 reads CASSIGTPNLHEQYF. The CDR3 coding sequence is TGTGCCAGCTCAATTGGGACACCAAACCTCCACGAGCAGTACTTC. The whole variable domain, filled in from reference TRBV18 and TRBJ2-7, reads NAGVMQNPRHLVRRRGQEARLRCSPMKGHSHVYWYRQLPEEGLKFMVYLQKENIIDESGMPKERFSAEFPKEGPSILRIQQVVRGDSAAYFCASSIGTPNLHEQYFGPGTRLTVT.

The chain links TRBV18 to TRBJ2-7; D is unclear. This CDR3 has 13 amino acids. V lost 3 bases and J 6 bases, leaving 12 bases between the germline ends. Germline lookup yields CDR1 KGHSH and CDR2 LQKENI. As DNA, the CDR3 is TGTGCCAGCTCACCTGGTAGTCTCCGCGAGCAGTACTTC. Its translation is CASSPGSLREQYF.

The CDR3 spells CASSVGPKNYYTF. The CDR3 DNA is TGTGCCAGCAGTGTTGGCCCGAAAAACTACTACACCTTC. The genes are TRBV25-1 and TRBJ1-2; D unresolved. V was clipped by 4 bases and J by 10 bases, with 16 bases between them. The CDR3 sequence is 13 residues long. Germline lookup yields CDR1 MGHDK and CDR2 SYGVNS.

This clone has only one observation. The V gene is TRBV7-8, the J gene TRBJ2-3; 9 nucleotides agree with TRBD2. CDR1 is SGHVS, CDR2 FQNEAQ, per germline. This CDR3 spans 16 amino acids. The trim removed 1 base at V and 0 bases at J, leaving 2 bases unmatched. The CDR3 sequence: CASSLDLAGSTDTQYF. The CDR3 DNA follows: TGTGCCAGCAGCTTAGACCTAGCGGGAAGCACAGATACGCAGTATTTT.

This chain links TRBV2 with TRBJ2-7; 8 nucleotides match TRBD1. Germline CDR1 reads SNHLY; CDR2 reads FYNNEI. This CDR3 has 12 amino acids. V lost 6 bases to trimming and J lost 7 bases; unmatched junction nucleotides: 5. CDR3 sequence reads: CASSDRGGEQYF. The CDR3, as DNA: TGTGCCAGCAGCGACAGGGGTGGGGAGCAGTACTTC.

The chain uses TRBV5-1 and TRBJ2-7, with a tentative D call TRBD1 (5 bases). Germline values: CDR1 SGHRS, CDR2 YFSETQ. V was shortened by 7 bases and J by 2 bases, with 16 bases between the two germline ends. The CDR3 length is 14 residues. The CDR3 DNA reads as TGCGCCAGCCGCCTACAGGACGGGCCCTACGAGCAGTACTTC. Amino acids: CASRLQDGPYEQYF.

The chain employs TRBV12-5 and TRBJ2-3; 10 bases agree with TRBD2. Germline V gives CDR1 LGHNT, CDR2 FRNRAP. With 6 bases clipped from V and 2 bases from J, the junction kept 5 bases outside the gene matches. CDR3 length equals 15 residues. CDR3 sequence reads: CASGQGLAVTDTQYF. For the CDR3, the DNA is TGTGCTAGTGGCCAAGGACTAGCGGTCACAGATACGCAGTATTTT. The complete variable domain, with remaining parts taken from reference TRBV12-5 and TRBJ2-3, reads DARVTQTPRHKVTEMGQEVTMRCQPILGHNTVFWYRQTMMQGLELLAYFRNRAPLDDSGMPKDRFSAEMPDATLATLKIQPSEPRDSAVYFCASGQGLAVTDTQYFGPGTRLTVL.

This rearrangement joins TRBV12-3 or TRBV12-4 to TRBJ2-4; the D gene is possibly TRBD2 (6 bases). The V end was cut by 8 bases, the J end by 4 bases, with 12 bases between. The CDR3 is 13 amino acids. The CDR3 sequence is CASLSGVKNIQYF. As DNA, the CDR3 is TGTGCCAGCCTGTCGGGGGTAAAAAACATTCAGTACTTC.

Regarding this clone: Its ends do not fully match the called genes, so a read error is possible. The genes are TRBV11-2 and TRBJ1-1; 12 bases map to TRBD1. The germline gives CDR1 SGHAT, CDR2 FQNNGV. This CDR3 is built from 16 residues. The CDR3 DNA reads TGTGCCAGCAGCTTATATGCTATCGCCGGGACAGGGGGCGAAATTTTT. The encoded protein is CASSLYAIAGTGGEIF.

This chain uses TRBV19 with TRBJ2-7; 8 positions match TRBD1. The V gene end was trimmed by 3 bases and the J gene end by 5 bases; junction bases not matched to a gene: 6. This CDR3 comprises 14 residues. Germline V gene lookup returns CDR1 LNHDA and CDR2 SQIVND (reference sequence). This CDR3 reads CASSMVDRGDEQYF. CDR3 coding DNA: TGTGCCAGTAGTATGGTAGACAGGGGTGACGAGCAGTACTTC. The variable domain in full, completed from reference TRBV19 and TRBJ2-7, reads DGGITQSPKYLFRKEGQNVTLSCEQNLNHDAMYWYRQDPGQGLRLIYYSQIVNDFQKGDIAEGYSVSREKKESFPLTVTSAQKNPTAFYLCASSMVDRGDEQYFGPGTRLTVT.

CDR3 residues: CASSIWGDRATEAFF. CDR3 bases: TGTGCCAGTAGTATATGGGGAGACAGGGCAACTGAAGCTTTCTTT. The V and J genes are TRBV19 and TRBJ1-1, with 7 bases lining up with TRBD1. The ends lost 2 bases at V and 5 bases at J; junction bases unmatched: 8. This CDR3 region has 15 residues. In germline, CDR1 is LNHDA, CDR2 SQIVND (reference sequence).

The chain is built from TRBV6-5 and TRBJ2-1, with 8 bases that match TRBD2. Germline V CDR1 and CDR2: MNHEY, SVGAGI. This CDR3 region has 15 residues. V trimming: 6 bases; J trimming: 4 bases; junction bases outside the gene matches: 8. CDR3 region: CASSPGTSAYNEQFF. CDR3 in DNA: TGTGCCAGCAGCCCCGGGACTAGTGCATACAATGAGCAGTTCTTC.

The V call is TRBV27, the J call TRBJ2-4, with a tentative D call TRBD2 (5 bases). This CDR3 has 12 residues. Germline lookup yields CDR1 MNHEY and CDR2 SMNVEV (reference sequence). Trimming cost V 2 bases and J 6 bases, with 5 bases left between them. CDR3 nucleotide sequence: TGTGCCAGCAGTTTAGAGGGAAACATTCAGTACTTC. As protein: CASSLEGNIQYF.

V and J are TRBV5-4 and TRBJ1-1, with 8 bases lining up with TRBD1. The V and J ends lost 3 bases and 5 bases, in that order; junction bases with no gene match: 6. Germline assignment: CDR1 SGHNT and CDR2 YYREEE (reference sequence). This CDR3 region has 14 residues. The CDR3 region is CASSSDRVRTEAFF. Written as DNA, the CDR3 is TGTGCCAGCAGCTCGGACAGGGTGCGGACTGAAGCTTTCTTT.

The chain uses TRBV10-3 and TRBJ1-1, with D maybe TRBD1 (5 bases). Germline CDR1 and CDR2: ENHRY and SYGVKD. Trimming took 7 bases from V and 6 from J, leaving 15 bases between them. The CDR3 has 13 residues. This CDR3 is CAIKEGNQAEAFF. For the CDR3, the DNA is TGTGCCATCAAGGAGGGGAATCAGGCTGAAGCTTTCTTT.

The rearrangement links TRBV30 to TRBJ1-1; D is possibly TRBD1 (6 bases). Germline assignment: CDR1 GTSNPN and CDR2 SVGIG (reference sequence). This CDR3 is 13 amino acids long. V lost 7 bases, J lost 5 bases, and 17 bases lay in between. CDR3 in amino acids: CASLGGVWTEAFF. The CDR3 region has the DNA TGTGCCTCCCTAGGGGGAGTATGGACTGAAGCTTTCTTT.

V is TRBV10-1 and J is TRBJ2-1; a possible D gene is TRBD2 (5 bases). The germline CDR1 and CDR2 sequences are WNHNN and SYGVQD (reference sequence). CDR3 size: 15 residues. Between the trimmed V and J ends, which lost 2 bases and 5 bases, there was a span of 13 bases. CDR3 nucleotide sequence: TGCGCCAGCAGTGAGGGCGGGTACAAAAACAATGAGCAGTTCTTC. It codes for CASSEGGYKNNEQFF.

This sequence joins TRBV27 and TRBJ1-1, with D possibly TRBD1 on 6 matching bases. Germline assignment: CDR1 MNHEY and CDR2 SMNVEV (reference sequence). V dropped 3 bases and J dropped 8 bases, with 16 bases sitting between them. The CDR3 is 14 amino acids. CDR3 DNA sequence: TGTGCCAGCAGTTTGTTCCACAGGGTGTCAGAAGCTTTCTTT. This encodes CASSLFHRVSEAFF.

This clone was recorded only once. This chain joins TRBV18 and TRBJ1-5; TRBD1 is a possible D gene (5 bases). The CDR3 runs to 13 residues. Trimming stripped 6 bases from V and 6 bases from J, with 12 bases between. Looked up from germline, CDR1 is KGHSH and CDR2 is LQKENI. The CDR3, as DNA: TGTGCCAGCTCCCCGGATGACAGTCAGCCCCAGCATTTT. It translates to CASSPDDSQPQHF.

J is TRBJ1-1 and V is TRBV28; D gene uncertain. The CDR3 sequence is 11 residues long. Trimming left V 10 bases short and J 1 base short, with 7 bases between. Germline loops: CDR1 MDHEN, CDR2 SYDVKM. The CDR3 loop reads CATWANTEAFF. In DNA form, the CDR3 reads TGTGCCACATGGGCGAACACTGAAGCTTTCTTT.

The CDR3 here is CASSFGDSGNTIYF. In DNA form, the CDR3 reads TGTGCCAGCAGCTTCGGGGATTCCGGAAACACCATATATTTT. The chain combines TRBV7-6 with TRBJ1-3, with D uncertain. The CDR3 has 14 residues. Germline loops: CDR1 SGHVS, CDR2 FNYEAQ. The V end lost 3 bases, the J end lost 4 bases, and 10 bases lay between the germline ends.